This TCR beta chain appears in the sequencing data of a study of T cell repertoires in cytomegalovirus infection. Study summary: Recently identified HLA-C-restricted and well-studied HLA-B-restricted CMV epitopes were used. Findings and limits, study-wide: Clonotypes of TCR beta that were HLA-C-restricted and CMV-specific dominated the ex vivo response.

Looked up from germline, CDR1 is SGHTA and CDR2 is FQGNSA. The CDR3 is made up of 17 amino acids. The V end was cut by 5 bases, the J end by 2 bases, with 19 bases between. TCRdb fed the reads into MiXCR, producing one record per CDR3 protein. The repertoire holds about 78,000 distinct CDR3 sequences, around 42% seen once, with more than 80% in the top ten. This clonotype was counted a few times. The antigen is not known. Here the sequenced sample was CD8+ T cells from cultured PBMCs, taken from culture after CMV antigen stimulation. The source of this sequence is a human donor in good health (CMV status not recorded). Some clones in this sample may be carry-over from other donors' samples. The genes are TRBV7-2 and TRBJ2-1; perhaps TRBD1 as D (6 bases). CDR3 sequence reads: CASSAARGRVTYNEQFF. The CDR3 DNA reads TGTGCCAGCAGCGCAGCCAGGGGTAGGGTAACCTACAATGAGCAGTTCTTC.